This T cell receptor (beta chain) was found in a study of blood T cell repertoires in COVID-19. Study-level information: Both acute and convalescent COVID-19 samples were obtained from the United States, Italy and Spain. PBMCs, B-cell-depleted T cells, or T cells were the source of the cDNA or gDNA that made up the material.

Study members were between roughly 18 and 89 years old and lived in approximately 25 US regions. In this sample, this clone turned up once. The table came from immunoSEQ multiplex PCR; TCRdb's copy has only in-frame clones and leaves some out. The repertoire includes around 200,000 clones, approximately 90% of them detected once, and under 0.85% sits in the top ten. The V and J ends lost 3 bases and 5 bases, in that order; junction bases with no gene match: 10. CDR1 and CDR2 from the germline V gene are SGDLS and YYNGEE. CDR3 length equals 17 residues. The TCR comes from a woman aged 18-29 years who had recovered from COVID-19. Sequenced: PBMCs or T cells enriched from blood (not recorded which). The chain combines TRBV9 with TRBJ2-2; 10 bases match TRBD2. The CDR3: CASSAWGAGGPTGELFF. CDR3 coding DNA: TGTGCCAGCAGCGCTTGGGGAGCGGGAGGGCCAACCGGGGAGCTGTTTTTT.